This T cell receptor (beta chain) was found in a study of blood T cell repertoires in COVID-19. Study summary: COVID-19 samples from acute and convalescent phases originated in the United States, Italy and Spain. PBMCs, B-cell-depleted T cells, or T cells were the source of the cDNA or gDNA that made up the material.

CDR1 and CDR2 from the germline V gene are LGHDT and YNNKEL (reference sequence). This CDR3 has 14 residues. Unmatched junction bases numbered 8, after V lost 7 bases and J lost 4 bases. This clone was seen a handful of times. Original data processing: Quantification of nucleated cells was approximated via reference gene primer amplification. Profiled with immunoSEQ multiplex PCR; TCRdb holds only in-frame clones, not every one. That table gives V, J and clone size, and the DNA gave D and trimming. Of over 350,000 clones listed, 70% to 90% are singletons. The chain has TRBV3-1 (or the pseudogene TRBV3-2) and TRBJ2-3; 7 nucleotides align to TRBD2. The origin of this receptor is a woman aged 25 to 39 with active or convalescent COVID-19. Sequenced input: peripheral blood. CDR3 nucleotides: TGTGCCAGCAAGGGGAGCGGGGAGGCAGATACGCAGTATTTT. This codes for CASKGSGEADTQYF.